This TCR beta chain stems from a study of blood T cells in healthy people across ages. The use of a sample-barcoded 5' primer and a J-beta primer mix characterized a second PCR of about 6 to 12 cycles. One entry per CDR3 protein results from TCRdb running MiXCR on the 5' RACE reads. The sample yields approximately 350,000 distinct CDR3 sequences, 52% seen once. This clonotype occurred many times. What was sequenced was blood. The clonotype comes from a man aged 55 to 70 in good health.

CDR3 region: CASRPQSSGANVLTF. The CDR3 bases are TGTGCCAGCAGACCGCAGAGCTCTGGGGCCAACGTCCTGACTTTC. This chain links TRBV7-2 with TRBJ2-6, with D unresolved. Germline CDR1 is SGHTA and CDR2 is FQGNSA. The V gene lost 6 bases and the J gene lost 0 bases, with 9 bases spanning the gap. The CDR3 sequence is 15 residues long.